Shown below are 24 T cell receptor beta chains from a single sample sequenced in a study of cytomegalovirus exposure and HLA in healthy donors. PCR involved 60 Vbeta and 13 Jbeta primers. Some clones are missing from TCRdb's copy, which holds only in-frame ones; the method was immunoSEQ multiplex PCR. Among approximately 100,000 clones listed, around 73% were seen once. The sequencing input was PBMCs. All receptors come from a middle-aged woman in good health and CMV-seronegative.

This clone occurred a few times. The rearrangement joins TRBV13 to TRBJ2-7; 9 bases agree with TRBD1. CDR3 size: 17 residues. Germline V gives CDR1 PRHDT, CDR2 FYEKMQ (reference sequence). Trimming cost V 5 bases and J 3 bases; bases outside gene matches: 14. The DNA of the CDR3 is TGTGCCAGCAGCCACTCAGACAGGGGGATTGAAAACTACGAGCAGTACTTC. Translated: CASSHSDRGIENYEQYF.

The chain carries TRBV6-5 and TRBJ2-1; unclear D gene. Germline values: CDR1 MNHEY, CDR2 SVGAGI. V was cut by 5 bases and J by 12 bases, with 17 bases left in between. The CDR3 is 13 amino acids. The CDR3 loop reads CASSRPPRGAQFF. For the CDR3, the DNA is TGTGCCAGCAGTCGACCCCCCCGAGGTGCGCAGTTCTTC.

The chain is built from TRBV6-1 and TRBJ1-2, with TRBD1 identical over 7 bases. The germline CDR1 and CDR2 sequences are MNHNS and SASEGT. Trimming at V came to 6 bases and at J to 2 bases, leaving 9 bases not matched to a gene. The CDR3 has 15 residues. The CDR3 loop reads CASRQNGQANYGYTF. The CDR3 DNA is TGTGCCAGCAGGCAAAACGGACAGGCGAACTATGGCTACACCTTC.

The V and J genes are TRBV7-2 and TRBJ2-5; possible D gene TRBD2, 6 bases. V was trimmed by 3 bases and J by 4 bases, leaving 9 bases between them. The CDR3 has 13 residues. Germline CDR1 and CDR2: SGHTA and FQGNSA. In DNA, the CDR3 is TGTGCCAGCAGCTTCTCCGGGAGAGAGACCCAGTACTTC. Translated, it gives CASSFSGRETQYF.

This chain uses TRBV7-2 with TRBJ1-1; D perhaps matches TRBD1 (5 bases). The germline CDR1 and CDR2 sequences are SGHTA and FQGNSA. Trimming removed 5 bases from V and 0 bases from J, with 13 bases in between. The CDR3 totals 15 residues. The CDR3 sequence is CASSPLGVMNTEAFF. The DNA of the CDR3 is TGTGCCAGCAGCCCCCTAGGGGTGATGAACACTGAAGCTTTCTTT.

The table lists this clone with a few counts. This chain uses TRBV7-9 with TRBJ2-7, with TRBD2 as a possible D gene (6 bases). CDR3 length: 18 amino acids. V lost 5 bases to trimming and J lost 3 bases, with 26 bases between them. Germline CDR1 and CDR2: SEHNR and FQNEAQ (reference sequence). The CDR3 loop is CASSRGLGSDNWGYEQYF. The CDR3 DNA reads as TGTGCCAGCAGCCGGGGGTTAGGCTCCGATAATTGGGGCTACGAGCAGTACTTC.

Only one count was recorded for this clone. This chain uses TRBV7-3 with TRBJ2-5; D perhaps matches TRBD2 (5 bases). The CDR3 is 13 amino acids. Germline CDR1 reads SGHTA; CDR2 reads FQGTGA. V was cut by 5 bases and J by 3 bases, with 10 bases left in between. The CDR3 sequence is CASSQHGKETQYF. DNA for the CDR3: TGTGCCAGCAGCCAACACGGGAAAGAGACCCAGTACTTC.

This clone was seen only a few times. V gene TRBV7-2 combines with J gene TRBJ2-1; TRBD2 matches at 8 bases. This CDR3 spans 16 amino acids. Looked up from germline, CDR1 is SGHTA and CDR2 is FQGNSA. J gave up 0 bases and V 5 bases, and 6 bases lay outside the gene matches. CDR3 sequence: CASSPVSGSSYNEQFF. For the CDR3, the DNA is TGTGCCAGCAGCCCGGTAAGCGGGAGCTCCTACAATGAGCAGTTCTTC.

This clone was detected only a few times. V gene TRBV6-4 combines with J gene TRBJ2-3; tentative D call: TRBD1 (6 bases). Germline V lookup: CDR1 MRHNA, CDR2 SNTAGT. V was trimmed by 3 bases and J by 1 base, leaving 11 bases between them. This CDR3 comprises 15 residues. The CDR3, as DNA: TGTGCCAGCAGTGAATCGGCAGGGGGCACAGATACGCAGTATTTT. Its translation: CASSESAGGTDTQYF.

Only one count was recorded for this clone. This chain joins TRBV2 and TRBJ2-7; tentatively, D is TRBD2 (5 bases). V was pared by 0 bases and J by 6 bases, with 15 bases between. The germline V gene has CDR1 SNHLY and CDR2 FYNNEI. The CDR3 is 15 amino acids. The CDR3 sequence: CASSEARARGIEQYF. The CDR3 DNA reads TGTGCCAGCAGTGAAGCGCGGGCCCGCGGTATCGAGCAGTACTTC.

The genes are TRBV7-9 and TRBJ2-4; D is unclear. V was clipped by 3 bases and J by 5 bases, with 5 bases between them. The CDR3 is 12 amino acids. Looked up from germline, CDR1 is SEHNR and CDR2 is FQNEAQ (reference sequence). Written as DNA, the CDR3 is TGTGCCAGCAGCTTTCGAGAAAACATTCAGTACTTC. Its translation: CASSFRENIQYF.

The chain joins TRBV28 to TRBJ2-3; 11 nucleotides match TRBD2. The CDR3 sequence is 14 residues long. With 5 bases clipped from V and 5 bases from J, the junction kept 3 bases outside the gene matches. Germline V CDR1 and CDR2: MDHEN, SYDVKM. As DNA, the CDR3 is TGTGCCAGCAGTCCGGGACTAGCGGTAGATACGCAGTATTTT. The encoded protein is CASSPGLAVDTQYF.

DNA for the CDR3: TGTGCTAGTGGTTTTGCAATGACAGGGTGTAGTGAGACCCAGTACTTC. Its protein product is CASGFAMTGCSETQYF. The V call is TRBV12-5, the J call TRBJ2-5, with 7 positions matching TRBD1. V shed 3 bases and J 5 bases; nucleotides not matched to a gene: 12. Germline V gene sequence: CDR1 LGHNT, CDR2 FRNRAP. The CDR3 length is 16 residues.

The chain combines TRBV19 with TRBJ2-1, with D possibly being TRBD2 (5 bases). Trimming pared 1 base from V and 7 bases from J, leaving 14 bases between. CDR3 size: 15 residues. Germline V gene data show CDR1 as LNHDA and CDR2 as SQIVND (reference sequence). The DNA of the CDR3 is TGTGCCAGTAGTATAGTAGCGAGAGTGGTGAATGAGCAGTTCTTC. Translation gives CASSIVARVVNEQFF.

The CDR3 sequence: CASALTGLDEQYF. In nucleotides, the CDR3 is TGTGCCAGCGCGCTTACGGGGTTAGACGAGCAGTACTTC. The genes are TRBV19 and TRBJ2-7; TRBD2 is a possible D gene (5 bases). CDR3 size: 13 residues. Trimming shortened V by 9 bases and J by 5 bases, and 17 bases separated the two germline ends. CDR1 is LNHDA and CDR2 is SQIVND in the germline V gene (reference sequence). The whole variable domain, filled in from reference TRBV19 and TRBJ2-7, reads DGGITQSPKYLFRKEGQNVTLSCEQNLNHDAMYWYRQDPGQGLRLIYYSQIVNDFQKGDIAEGYSVSREKKESFPLTVTSAQKNPTAFYLCASALTGLDEQYFGPGTRLTVT.

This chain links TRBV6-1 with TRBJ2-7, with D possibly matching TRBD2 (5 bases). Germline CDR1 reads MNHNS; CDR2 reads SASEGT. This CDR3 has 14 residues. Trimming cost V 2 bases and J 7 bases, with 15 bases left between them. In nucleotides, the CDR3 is TGTGCCAGCAGTGAAAGAGGGTCTGTGGAGGAGCAGTACTTC. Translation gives CASSERGSVEEQYF.

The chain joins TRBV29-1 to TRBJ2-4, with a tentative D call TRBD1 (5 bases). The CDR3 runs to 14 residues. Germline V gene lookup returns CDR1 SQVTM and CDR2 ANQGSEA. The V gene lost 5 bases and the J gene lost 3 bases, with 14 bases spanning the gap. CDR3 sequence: CSVSTGEGKNIQYF. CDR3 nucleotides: TGCAGCGTTAGTACAGGAGAAGGCAAAAACATTCAGTACTTC.

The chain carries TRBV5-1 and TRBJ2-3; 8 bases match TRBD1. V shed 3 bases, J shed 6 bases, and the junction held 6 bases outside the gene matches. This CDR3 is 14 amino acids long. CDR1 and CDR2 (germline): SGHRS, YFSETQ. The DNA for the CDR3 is TGCGCCAGCAGCTCCCTGACAGGGGTGGATACGCAGTATTTT. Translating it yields CASSSLTGVDTQYF.

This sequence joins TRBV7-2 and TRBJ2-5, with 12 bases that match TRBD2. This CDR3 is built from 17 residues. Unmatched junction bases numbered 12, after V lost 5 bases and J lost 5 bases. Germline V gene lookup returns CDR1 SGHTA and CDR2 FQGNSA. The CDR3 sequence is CASSLRRRLAGVETQYF. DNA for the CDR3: TGTGCCAGCAGCCTACGAAGGCGACTAGCGGGAGTCGAGACCCAGTACTTC.

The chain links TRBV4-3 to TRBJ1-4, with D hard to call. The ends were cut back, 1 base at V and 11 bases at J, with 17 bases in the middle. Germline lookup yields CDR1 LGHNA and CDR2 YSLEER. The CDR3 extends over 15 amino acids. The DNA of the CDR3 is TGCGCCAGCAGCCAAGTAATTGGTCCGAGGGAGAAACTGTTTTTT. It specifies CASSQVIGPREKLFF.

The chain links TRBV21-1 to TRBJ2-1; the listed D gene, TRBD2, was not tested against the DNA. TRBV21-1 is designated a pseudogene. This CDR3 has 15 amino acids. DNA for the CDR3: TGTGCCAGCAGCAATAGCGGGAACTCCTACAATGAGCAGTTCTTC. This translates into CASSNSGNSYNEQFF.

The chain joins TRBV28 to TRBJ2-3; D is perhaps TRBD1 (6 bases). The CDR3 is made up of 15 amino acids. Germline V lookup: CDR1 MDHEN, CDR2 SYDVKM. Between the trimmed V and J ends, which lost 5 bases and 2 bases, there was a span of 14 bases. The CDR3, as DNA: TGTGCCAGCAGTCCCGGCACAGGGCCCACAGATACGCAGTATTTT. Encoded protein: CASSPGTGPTDTQYF.

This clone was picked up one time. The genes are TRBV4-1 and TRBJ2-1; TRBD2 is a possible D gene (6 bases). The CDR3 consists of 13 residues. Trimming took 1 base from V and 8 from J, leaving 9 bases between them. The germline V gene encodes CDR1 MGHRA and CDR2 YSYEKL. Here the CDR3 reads CASSQVGGYEQFF. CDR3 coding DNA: TGCGCCAGCAGCCAAGTCGGGGGATATGAGCAGTTCTTC.

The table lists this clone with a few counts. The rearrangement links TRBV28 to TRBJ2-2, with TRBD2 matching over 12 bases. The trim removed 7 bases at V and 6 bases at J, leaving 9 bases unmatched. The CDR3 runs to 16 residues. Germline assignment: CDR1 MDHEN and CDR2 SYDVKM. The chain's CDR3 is CASTPLAGGSPGELFF. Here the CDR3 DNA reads TGTGCCAGCACCCCACTAGCGGGAGGTTCACCCGGGGAGCTGTTTTTT.